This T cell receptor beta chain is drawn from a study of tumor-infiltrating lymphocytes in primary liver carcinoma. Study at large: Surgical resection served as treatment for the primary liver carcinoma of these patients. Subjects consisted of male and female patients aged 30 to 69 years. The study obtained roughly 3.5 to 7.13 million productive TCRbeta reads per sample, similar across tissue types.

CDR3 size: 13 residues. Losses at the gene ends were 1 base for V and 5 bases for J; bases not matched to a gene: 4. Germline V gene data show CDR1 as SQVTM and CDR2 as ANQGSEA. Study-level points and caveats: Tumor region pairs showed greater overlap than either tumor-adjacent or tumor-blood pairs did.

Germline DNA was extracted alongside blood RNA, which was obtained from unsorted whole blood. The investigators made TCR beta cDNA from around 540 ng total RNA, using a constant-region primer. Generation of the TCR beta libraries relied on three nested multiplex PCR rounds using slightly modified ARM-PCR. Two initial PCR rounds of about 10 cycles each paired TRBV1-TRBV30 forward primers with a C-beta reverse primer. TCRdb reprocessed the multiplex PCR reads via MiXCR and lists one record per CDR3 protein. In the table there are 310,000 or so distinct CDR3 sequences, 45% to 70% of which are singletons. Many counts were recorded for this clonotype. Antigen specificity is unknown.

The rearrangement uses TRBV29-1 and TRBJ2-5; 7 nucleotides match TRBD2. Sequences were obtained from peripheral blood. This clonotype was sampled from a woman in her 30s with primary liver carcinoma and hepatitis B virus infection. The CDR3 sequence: CSVEAAGWETQYF. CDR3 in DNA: TGCAGCGTTGAAGCAGCGGGATGGGAGACCCAGTACTTC.